The clone carrying this T cell receptor (beta chain) was seen a few times. The sample is drawn from a study of T cells in Graves' hyperthyroidism and ophthalmopathy. TCR beta CDR3 region amplification was performed from RNA transcripts. TCR CDR3 regions were first amplified by RT-PCR with HTBI primers. A single record per CDR3 protein comes from TCRdb applying MiXCR to the multiplex PCR reads. The sample contains fewer than 700,000 distinct CDR3 sequences, 17% of which appear only once. The germline gives CDR1 MNHEY, CDR2 SVGEGT. This CDR3 has 17 amino acids. Trimming removed 4 bases at V and 3 bases at J, with 19 bases between.

This clonotype was obtained from a woman aged 18-29 years with Graves' ophthalmopathy. The V and J genes are TRBV6-2 or TRBV6-3 and TRBJ2-1; possible D gene TRBD2, 5 bases. What was sequenced was blood. The CDR3 DNA follows: TGTGCCAGCAGTTCGACCCCCGGGGTTTGGCTCTACAATGAGCAGTTCTTC. It yields the protein CASSSTPGVWLYNEQFF.